The sequence of this T cell receptor (beta chain) was determined in a study of shared clonotypes between healthy human individuals. Study at large: Every donor yielded three CD4 naive, three CD4 memory, two CD8 naive and one CD8 memory plate.

This clone has just one count. The antigen is unknown. Study-level findings and limits: The donor pool, a small one, limited the genetic and exposure-history diversity represented. Roughly 5% of naive CD4 clonotypes were common to several donors.

Deep was the level used in running the assay. Libraries were prepared by immunoSEQ multiplex PCR; TCRdb keeps only in-frame clonotypes and omits some of them. The repertoire holds about 2.3 million clones, with approximately 93% as singletons. The CDR3 contains 15 residues. Looked up from germline, CDR1 is MDHEN and CDR2 is SYDVKM. V lost 11 bases and J lost 3, with 23 bases in between. This chain links TRBV28 with TRBJ2-7; no clear D gene. The sequenced sample was naive CD4+ T cells from PBMCs. Subset reported: CD45RA+ positively selected. This TCR came from a man in his late teens or twenties in good health. Some clones in this sample may be carry-over from other donors' samples. The chain's CDR3 is CASNRVSPLSYEQYF. In DNA, the CDR3 is TGTGCCTCTAATAGGGTTTCACCCCTAAGCTACGAGCAGTACTTC.